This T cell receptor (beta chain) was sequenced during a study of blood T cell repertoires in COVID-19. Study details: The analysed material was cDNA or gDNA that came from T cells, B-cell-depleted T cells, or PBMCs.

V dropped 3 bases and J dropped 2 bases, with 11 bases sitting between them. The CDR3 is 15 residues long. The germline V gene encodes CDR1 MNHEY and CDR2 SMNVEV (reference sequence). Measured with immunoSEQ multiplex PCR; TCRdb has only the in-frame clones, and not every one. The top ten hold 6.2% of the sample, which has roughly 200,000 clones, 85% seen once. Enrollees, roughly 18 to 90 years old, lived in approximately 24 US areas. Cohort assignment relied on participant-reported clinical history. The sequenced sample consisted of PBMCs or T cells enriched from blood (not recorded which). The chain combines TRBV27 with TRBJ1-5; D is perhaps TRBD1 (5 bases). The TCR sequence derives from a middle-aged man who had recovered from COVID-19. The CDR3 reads CASSLGAGGNQPQHF. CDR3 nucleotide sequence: TGTGCCAGCAGTTTGGGTGCGGGGGGCAATCAGCCCCAGCATTTT.